This TCR beta chain was captured by sequencing in a study of blood T cell repertoires in COVID-19. Sequencing used immunoSEQ multiplex PCR; TCRdb keeps in-frame clones, though not all of them. Here the sample spans approximately 66,000 clones, 73% being singletons. The receptor was isolated from a man aged 55 to 70 with acute or convalescent COVID-19. The sample taken for sequencing was peripheral blood.

CDR3 DNA sequence: TGTGCCAGTACCGAGACGGCCTTAAAACCGGGGGTGAACACTGAAGCTTTCTTT. Its protein is CASTETALKPGVNTEAFF. V is TRBV19 and J is TRBJ1-1, with D perhaps TRBD1 (5 bases). Germline loops: CDR1 LNHDA, CDR2 SQIVND (reference sequence). The ends were cut back, 7 bases at V and 0 bases at J, with 24 bases in the middle. This CDR3 contains 18 residues.